A single sample gave rise to the 22 T cell receptor beta chains below, sequenced in a study of blood T cell repertoires in COVID-19. The assay was immunoSEQ multiplex PCR, and TCRdb's table has in-frame clones only and misses some. The sample lists some 260,000 clones, about 86% occurring once. Specimen: PBMCs or T cells enriched from blood (not recorded which). All receptors come from a man between 25 and 39 years old with acute COVID-19.

The rearrangement uses TRBV19 and TRBJ2-5, with D possibly matching TRBD1 (6 bases). Germline V gives CDR1 LNHDA, CDR2 SQIVND (reference sequence). The V end lost 7 bases, the J end lost 3 bases, and 15 bases lay between the germline ends. The CDR3 has 14 residues. CDR3 loop: CASNDGTWEETQYF. Written as DNA, the CDR3 is TGTGCCAGTAACGACGGGACATGGGAAGAGACCCAGTACTTC.

The genes are TRBV19 and TRBJ2-5, with TRBD1 matching over 9 bases. Germline lookup yields CDR1 LNHDA and CDR2 SQIVND (reference sequence). Trimming removed 10 bases from V and 3 bases from J; junction bases left unmatched: 6. The CDR3 contains 13 residues. CDR3 sequence (DNA): TGTGCCACCCTGGGGGACAGGGAAGAGACCCAGTACTTC. Translating it yields CATLGDREETQYF.

The chain combines TRBV24-1 with TRBJ1-1; no reliable D call. V gave up 7 bases and J gave up 1 base, with 9 bases separating them. CDR3 length: 13 residues. Per germline, CDR1 KGHDR and CDR2 SFDVKD. In nucleotides, the CDR3 is TGTGCCACCAGGGAGCACCCGAACACTGAAGCTTTCTTT. As protein: CATREHPNTEAFF.

This clone was detected once. The J gene is TRBJ1-1, the V gene TRBV7-9; D is perhaps TRBD1 (5 bases). Trimming shortened V by 6 bases and J by 7 bases, and 15 bases separated the two germline ends. The CDR3 totals 13 residues. Germline V gene sequence: CDR1 SEHNR, CDR2 FQNEAQ (reference sequence). The CDR3 spells CASSPKGINEAFF. As DNA, the CDR3 is TGTGCCAGCAGTCCGAAGGGGATCAATGAAGCTTTCTTT.

A note on this clone: An end of the junction does not agree with germline; a read error may underlie this. The chain employs TRBV12-3 or TRBV12-4 and TRBJ1-3; D is possibly TRBD1 (5 bases). This CDR3 comprises 11 residues. The DNA for the CDR3 is TGTGCCAGCAGTTTCAAAGGGGCTCCTCATTTT. Translated, it gives CASSFKGAPHF.

The J gene is TRBJ2-4, the V gene TRBV18; TRBD2 agrees at 11 bases. The V gene's germline CDR1 is KGHSH and CDR2 LQKENI. The CDR3 spans 15 residues. The J segment lost 6 bases and the V segment lost 3 bases, leaving 4 bases of the junction unmatched. CDR3 residues: CASSPETSGTNIQYF. The CDR3 DNA follows: TGTGCCAGCTCACCCGAGACTAGCGGGACAAACATTCAGTACTTC.

The CDR3 region has the DNA TGCGCCAGCAGTGAGACAGGGATGAACACTGAAGCTTTCTTT. Protein sequence: CASSETGMNTEAFF. This chain joins TRBV10-1 and TRBJ1-1; tentative D call: TRBD1 (6 bases). The CDR3 sequence is 14 residues long. The V gene's germline CDR1 is WNHNN and CDR2 SYGVQD (reference sequence). Trimming pared 2 bases from V and 0 bases from J, leaving 7 bases between.

The V gene is TRBV7-3, the J gene TRBJ2-3; 7 bases agree with TRBD2. V lost 5 bases and J lost 4; bases outside the gene matches: 15. Germline CDR1 is SGHTA and CDR2 is FQGTGA. The CDR3 is 17 amino acids. The CDR3 region is CASSPPGLAVGPDTQYF. The CDR3 DNA follows: TGTGCCAGCAGCCCTCCTGGGCTAGCGGTGGGTCCAGATACGCAGTATTTT.

Points on this clone: Its ends do not fully match the called genes, so a read error is possible. The chain links TRBV7-7 to TRBJ2-3, with a weak D call TRBD2 (6 bases). The V gene's germline CDR1 is SSHAT and CDR2 FNYEAQ (reference sequence). This CDR3 comprises 17 residues. The CDR3 nucleotides read TGTGCTAGCAGCCCGAGACACGATCGGGGGTTTAAAGATACGCAGTATTTT. It is translated as CASSPRHDRGFKDTQYF. Based on the CDR3 plus reference TRBV7-7 and TRBJ2-3, the full variable domain is GAGVSQSPRYKVTKRGQDVTLRCDPISSHATLYWYQQALGQGPEFLTYFNYEAQPDKSGLPSDRFSAERPEGSISTLTIQRTEQRDSAMYRCASSPRHDRGFKDTQYFGPGTRLTVL.

This clone was detected a few times. The rearrangement joins TRBV4-1 to TRBJ1-6; TRBD1 matches at 7 bases. The CDR3 totals 16 residues. J gave up 4 bases and V 6 bases, and 9 bases lay outside the gene matches. CDR1 and CDR2 (germline): MGHRA, YSYEKL. CDR3 nucleotides: TGCGCCAGCAGACGTACAGGGGCCTCTTATAATTCACCCCTCCACTTT. It yields the protein CASRRTGASYNSPLHF.

The chain joins TRBV10-2 to TRBJ2-5, with 8 bases that match TRBD1. Germline-derived CDR1 and CDR2 are WSHSY and SAAADI. CDR3 length equals 16 residues. V shed 6 bases, J shed 4 bases, and the junction held 13 bases outside the gene matches. In DNA form, the CDR3 reads TGCGCCAGCAGGCCCGTCGACAGGGGAAGGTCAGAGACCCAGTACTTC. Protein sequence: CASRPVDRGRSETQYF.

This chain uses TRBV7-2 with TRBJ1-1, with 7 bases identical to TRBD1. V lost 4 bases, J lost 5 bases, and 19 bases stayed unmatched. Germline CDR1 SGHTA, CDR2 FQGNSA. The CDR3 covers 18 residues. DNA of the CDR3: TGTGCCAGCAGCTCGGGGTTCGGGACAGATCACCTCGGGACTGAAGCTTTCTTT. This translates into CASSSGFGTDHLGTEAFF.

This clone was observed a few times. The chain has TRBV19 and TRBJ2-2; D is undetermined. CDR3 size: 14 residues. Looked up from germline, CDR1 is LNHDA and CDR2 is SQIVND (reference sequence). Trimming cost V 8 bases and J 0 bases, with 10 bases left between them. This chain's CDR3 is CASHVQTNTGELFF. In DNA, the CDR3 is TGTGCCAGTCACGTCCAGACGAACACCGGGGAGCTGTTTTTT.

This rearrangement joins TRBV21-1 to TRBJ1-5; the table's D gene call, TRBD1, was not cross checked with the DNA. TRBV21-1 constitutes a pseudogene. This CDR3 region has 15 residues. This CDR3 is CASSRFRGSNQPQHF. CDR3 sequence (DNA): TGTGCCAGCAGCAGATTCAGGGGTAGCAATCAGCCCCAGCATTTT.

The CDR3 sequence: CASSLGAWTEAFF. DNA of the CDR3: TGTGCCAGCAGCTTAGGGGCTTGGACTGAAGCTTTCTTT. V gene TRBV7-9 combines with J gene TRBJ1-1, with no clear D. Trimming took 1 base from V and 5 from J, leaving 8 bases between them. The CDR3 is 13 residues long. Germline V gene data show CDR1 as SEHNR and CDR2 as FQNEAQ (reference sequence).

This chain connects TRBV30 to TRBJ1-1; a weak D match, TRBD1 (5 bases). Germline CDR1 GTSNPN, CDR2 SVGIG (reference sequence). V was shortened by 4 bases and J by 1 base, with 10 bases between the two germline ends. The CDR3 has 13 residues. In nucleotides, the CDR3 is TGTGCCTGGATTAACCAGGGGAACACTGAAGCTTTCTTT. It codes for CAWINQGNTEAFF.

This chain uses TRBV18 with TRBJ1-2; no clear D. V lost 3 bases, J lost 3 bases, and 8 bases lay in between. From germline, CDR1 is KGHSH and CDR2 LQKENI. The CDR3 has 13 amino acids. The chain's CDR3 is CASSPEVDYGYTF. The CDR3 DNA is TGTGCCAGCTCACCGGAGGTGGACTATGGCTACACCTTC.

The chain joins TRBV9 to TRBJ2-5; D is possibly TRBD2 (5 bases). This CDR3 is built from 12 residues. Trimming took off 4 bases at V and 3 bases at J, with 7 bases between the two ends. CDR1 is SGDLS, CDR2 YYNGEE, per germline. DNA for the CDR3: TGTGCCAGCAGCCCAGCGGAAGAGACCCAGTACTTC. Amino acids: CASSPAEETQYF.

The rearrangement joins TRBV9 to TRBJ1-1; D uncertain. There are 12 residues in the CDR3. Looked up from germline, CDR1 is SGDLS and CDR2 is YYNGEE. Trimming cost V 3 bases and J 6 bases, with 9 bases left between them. The CDR3 nucleotides read TGTGCCAGCAGCGCGAGCGGGGCTGAAGCTTTCTTT. This gives the protein CASSASGAEAFF.

This sequence joins TRBV5-5 and TRBJ2-3, with D tentatively TRBD2 (5 bases). V lost 1 base and J 6 bases, leaving 12 bases between the germline ends. The length of the CDR3 is 14 residues. Germline V gene lookup returns CDR1 SGHKS and CDR2 YYEKEE (reference sequence). The CDR3 DNA sequence: TGTGCCAGCAGCTTGCTAGGACTTACTGATACGCAGTATTTT. Its protein product is CASSLLGLTDTQYF.

The rearrangement uses TRBV5-1 and TRBJ2-3; 13 bases line up with TRBD2. V lost 4 bases and J lost 4; bases outside the gene matches: 6. CDR1 and CDR2 (germline): SGHRS, YFSETQ. The CDR3 spans 16 residues. The CDR3 DNA sequence: TGCGCCAGCAGCACCCGGACTAGCGGGGGCCCAGATACGCAGTATTTT. This codes for CASSTRTSGGPDTQYF.

This sequence joins TRBV3-1 (or the pseudogene TRBV3-2) and TRBJ2-3; no definite D call. The V end was cut by 1 base, the J end by 4 bases, with 12 bases between. This CDR3 is 15 amino acids long. The germline V gene encodes CDR1 LGHDT and CDR2 YNNKEL (reference sequence). CDR3 residues: CASSQALYGPDTQYF. The DNA of the CDR3 is TGTGCCAGCAGCCAAGCCCTTTACGGTCCAGATACGCAGTATTTT.